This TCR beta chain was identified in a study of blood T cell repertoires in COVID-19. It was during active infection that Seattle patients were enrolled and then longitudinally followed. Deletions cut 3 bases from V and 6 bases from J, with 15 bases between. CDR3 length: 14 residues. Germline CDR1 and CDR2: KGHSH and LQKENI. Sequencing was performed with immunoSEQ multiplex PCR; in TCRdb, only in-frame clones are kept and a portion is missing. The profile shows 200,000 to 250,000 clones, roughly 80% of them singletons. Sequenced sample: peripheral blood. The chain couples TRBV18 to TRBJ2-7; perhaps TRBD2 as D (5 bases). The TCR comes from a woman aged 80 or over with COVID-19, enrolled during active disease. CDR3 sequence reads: CASSPTWGEGEQYF. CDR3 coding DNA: TGTGCCAGCTCACCTACTTGGGGAGAGGGCGAGCAGTACTTC.